This paragraph covers one TCR beta chain sequence. The target antigen is unknown. Both 60 Vbeta primers and 13 Jbeta primers went into the PCR. The repertoire was sequenced with immunoSEQ multiplex PCR; TCRdb's copy has only in-frame clones and lacks some. The sample includes 50,000 or so clones. J was trimmed by 9 bases and V by 4 bases; bases with no gene match: 12. This CDR3 has 14 residues. Germline loops: CDR1 SQVTM, CDR2 ANQGSEA. These data originate in a study of cytomegalovirus exposure and HLA in healthy donors. Whole-study results and caveats: According to an earlier analysis, most TCR beta V segments yielded productive rearrangements about 87% or about 30% of the time. The study listed approximately 160 cytomegalovirus-associated TCR beta chains. A later analysis by the authors found several of the most significant clusters apparently linked to common viral pathogens.

Sequenced material: PBMCs. This TCR was sampled from a woman in her 40s in good health and CMV-seronegative. The chain carries TRBV29-1 and TRBJ2-5; TRBD2 matches 9 bases. The DNA of the CDR3 is TGCAGCGTTGGGTCTGGGGAGCGGGGGGAGGCCCAGTACTTC. This sequence encodes CSVGSGERGEAQYF.